The 24 T cell receptor beta chains below were found in one sample sequenced in a study of technical replicates of blood from a few donors. The method was immunoSEQ multiplex PCR; TCRdb's version includes in-frame clones alone and lacks a portion of them. The sample includes about 90,000 clones, about 94% of them seen just once. Specimen: T cells isolated from PBMCs. Source of these receptors: a human donor in good health.

The V call is TRBV28, the J call TRBJ2-7, with 12 bases matching TRBD1. The CDR3 extends over 21 amino acids. The ends lost 5 bases at V and 4 bases at J; junction bases unmatched: 24. CDR1 is MDHEN, CDR2 SYDVKM, per germline. DNA of the CDR3: TGTGCCAGCAGTCCAGGGACAGGGGGCCTGATCTGGTTCGGGAGACAATACGAGCAGTACTTC. This gives the protein CASSPGTGGLIWFGRQYEQYF.

The chain joins TRBV28 to TRBJ2-1, with D possibly TRBD2 on 5 matching bases. CDR3 length: 14 amino acids. Germline V lookup: CDR1 MDHEN, CDR2 SYDVKM. Trimming pared 5 bases from V and 6 bases from J, leaving 14 bases between. The CDR3: CASSPYPSLNEQFF. CDR3 coding DNA: TGTGCCAGCAGTCCGTACCCTAGCCTCAATGAGCAGTTCTTC.

The V gene is TRBV9, the J gene TRBJ2-3, with D unclear. This CDR3 comprises 14 residues. Trimming took off 1 base at V and 1 base at J, with 7 bases between the two ends. Germline V CDR1 and CDR2: SGDLS, YYNGEE. CDR3 in DNA: TGTGCCAGCAGCGTATGGCCAGGCACAGATACGCAGTATTTT. This codes for CASSVWPGTDTQYF.

This clone appeared once. This chain joins TRBV21-1 and TRBJ2-7; the D call in the table, TRBD1, was not verified against the DNA. TRBV21-1 is assigned pseudogene status. The CDR3 sequence is 15 residues long. CDR3 amino acids: CASISCRDRSYEQYF. As DNA, the CDR3 is TGTGCCAGCATCTCGTGCCGGGACAGGTCCTACGAGCAGTACTTC.

The V call is TRBV6-1, the J call TRBJ1-2; perhaps TRBD1 as D (6 bases). In germline, CDR1 is MNHNS, CDR2 SASEGT. Trimming stripped 1 base from V and 6 bases from J, with 21 bases between. This CDR3 has 17 residues. The DNA for the CDR3 is TGTGCCAGCAGTGAAGGGGCAGGGGAATTCTCAAGGAATGGCTACACCTTC. Translating gives CASSEGAGEFSRNGYTF.

The J gene is TRBJ1-1, the V gene TRBV2; the match to TRBD1 covers 11 bases. The V gene's germline CDR1 is SNHLY and CDR2 FYNNEI. The V segment lost 6 bases and the J segment 0 bases; nucleotides outside the gene matches: 0. The CDR3 extends over 14 amino acids. This CDR3 is CASRGQGVNTEAFF. The CDR3 DNA sequence: TGTGCCAGCAGGGGACAGGGGGTGAACACTGAAGCTTTCTTT.

The genes are TRBV10-3 and TRBJ2-5; TRBD2 aligns across 14 bases. The V gene's germline CDR1 is ENHRY and CDR2 SYGVKD. Trimming took 4 bases from V and 4 from J; bases not matched to a gene: 8. CDR3 length: 17 amino acids. CDR3 DNA: TGTGCCATCAGTGGGGGGGGACTAGCGGGAGTAGGAGAGACCCAGTACTTC. Translating it yields CAISGGGLAGVGETQYF.

The chain combines TRBV10-2 with TRBJ1-2, with 11 bases aligning to TRBD1. The CDR3 runs 12 residues. Trimming cost V 8 bases and J 7 bases; bases outside gene matches: 3. Germline CDR1 and CDR2: WSHSY and SAAADI. The CDR3 bases are TGCGCCAGCGGACAGGGGGCCGGTGGCTACACCTTC. Protein: CASGQGAGGYTF.

This chain uses TRBV11-2 with TRBJ2-5; 8 bases line up with TRBD2. Germline V gene sequence: CDR1 SGHAT, CDR2 FQNNGV. Trimming cost V 6 bases and J 8 bases; bases outside gene matches: 20. This CDR3 is built from 17 residues. Here the CDR3 reads CASSHPGGQTVEKTQYF. CDR3 bases: TGTGCCAGCAGTCACCCGGGGGGGCAGACAGTTGAAAAAACCCAGTACTTC.

The V gene is TRBV15, the J gene TRBJ2-1; 8 nucleotides agree with TRBD2. The length of the CDR3 is 17 residues. Germline trimming cut 0 bases from V and 2 bases from J; bases unmatched to any gene: 6. CDR1 is LNHNV and CDR2 is YYDKDF in the germline V gene (reference sequence). In nucleotides, the CDR3 is TGTGCCACCAGCAGAGATTTACTAGCGGCGACCTACAATGAGCAGTTCTTC. Protein sequence: CATSRDLLAATYNEQFF. The variable domain in full, completed from reference TRBV15 and TRBJ2-1, reads DAMVIQNPRYQVTQFGKPVTLSCSQTLNHNVMYWYQQKSSQAPKLLFHYYDKDFNNEADTPDNFQSRRPNTSFCFLDIRSPGLGDTAMYLCATSRDLLAATYNEQFFGPGTRLTVL.

The chain uses TRBV4-2 and TRBJ2-2, with TRBD2 matching 10 bases. CDR1 is LGHNA and CDR2 is YNFKEQ in the germline V gene. V trimming: 2 bases; J trimming: 10 bases; junction bases outside the gene matches: 7. The CDR3 sequence is 15 residues long. The CDR3 loop is CASSQTGLAVMELFF. The CDR3 coding sequence is TGTGCCAGCAGCCAAACCGGACTAGCGGTCATGGAGCTGTTTTTT.

V and J are TRBV19 and TRBJ2-2, with D perhaps matching TRBD2 (5 bases). Deletions cut 0 bases from V and 1 base from J, with 15 bases between. The germline CDR1 and CDR2 sequences are LNHDA and SQIVND (reference sequence). The CDR3 is 18 residues long. The CDR3 coding sequence is TGTGCCAGTAGTATAGATCCGTCGTTAGGACTGAACACCGGGGAGCTGTTTTTT. Translated, it gives CASSIDPSLGLNTGELFF. Looking up the rest from reference TRBV19 and TRBJ2-2 gives the full variable domain: DGGITQSPKYLFRKEGQNVTLSCEQNLNHDAMYWYRQDPGQGLRLIYYSQIVNDFQKGDIAEGYSVSREKKESFPLTVTSAQKNPTAFYLCASSIDPSLGLNTGELFFGEGSRLTVL.

The chain combines TRBV23-1 with TRBJ1-5; 10 bases fit TRBD1. Being an ORF, TRBV23-1 has a function that is uncertain. The J segment lost 6 bases and the V segment lost 4 bases, leaving 6 bases of the junction unmatched. This CDR3 is built from 15 residues. The CDR3 DNA reads TGCGCCAGCAGTCCCCCGGGACAGGGGATTCAGCCCCAGCATTTT. It encodes CASSPPGQGIQPQHF.

The chain recombines TRBV11-3 with TRBJ2-3, with D maybe TRBD1 (6 bases). This CDR3 is 13 amino acids long. V lost 5 bases and J lost 8, with 14 bases in between. CDR1 and CDR2 (germline): SGHNT, YENEEA. CDR3 bases: TGTGCCAGCAGCACCCACGGACAGCCTACGCAGTATTTT. This codes for CASSTHGQPTQYF.

This clone was observed a single time. The gene calls are TRBV7-9 and TRBJ2-7; TRBD2 matches 13 bases. V shed 4 bases and J 2 bases; nucleotides not matched to a gene: 2. The germline gives CDR1 SEHNR, CDR2 FQNEAQ (reference sequence). The CDR3 length is 15 residues. DNA of the CDR3: TGTGCCAGCAGCTCCGGGACTAGCGGGACCTACGAGCAGTACTTC. It encodes CASSSGTSGTYEQYF.

The chain carries TRBV7-9 and TRBJ2-3; a weak D match, TRBD1 (5 bases). This CDR3 has 15 amino acids. CDR1 is SEHNR and CDR2 is FQNEAQ in the germline V gene (reference sequence). The germline V and J ends were trimmed by 7 bases and 2 bases, with 16 bases remaining between them. The CDR3 region is CASMGQRFYTDTQYF. CDR3 sequence (DNA): TGTGCCAGCATGGGGCAGCGATTCTACACAGATACGCAGTATTTT.

V and J are TRBV7-6 and TRBJ2-1; D possibly corresponds to TRBD2 (5 bases). V was clipped by 1 base and J by 9 bases, with 10 bases between them. CDR1 is SGHVS, CDR2 FNYEAQ, per germline. The CDR3 is 13 residues long. For the CDR3, the DNA is TGTGCCAGCAGCTTAGATAGCGACGGTGAGCAGTTCTTC. Translating gives CASSLDSDGEQFF.

The chain is built from TRBV7-9 and TRBJ2-5; 15 bases map to TRBD2. The CDR3 has 18 residues. The germline gives CDR1 SEHNR, CDR2 FQNEAQ (reference sequence). V lost 2 bases to trimming and J lost 5 bases; unmatched junction nucleotides: 9. Here the CDR3 DNA reads TGTGCCAGCAGCTTACCGATGGGACTAGCGGGAGGCTTTGAGACCCAGTACTTC. This translates into CASSLPMGLAGGFETQYF.

This clone has only one observation. The chain combines TRBV7-9 with TRBJ2-3; D perhaps matches TRBD2 (7 bases). The ends were cut back, 1 base at V and 5 bases at J, with 10 bases in the middle. The CDR3 contains 14 residues. Germline CDR1 and CDR2: SEHNR and FQNEAQ (reference sequence). CDR3 sequence: CASSLEGGRDTQYF. The CDR3 nucleotides are TGTGCCAGCAGCTTAGAGGGGGGGCGAGATACGCAGTATTTT.

The chain uses TRBV10-3 and TRBJ1-1; possibly TRBD1 for D (5 bases). The CDR3 is 13 amino acids. Germline-derived CDR1 and CDR2 are ENHRY and SYGVKD. The V end lost 4 bases, the J end lost 3 bases, and 9 bases lay between the germline ends. The CDR3 region has the DNA TGTGCCATCAGTGGGCAGGGCGACACTGAAGCTTTCTTT. Translated: CAISGQGDTEAFF.

The J gene is TRBJ2-7, the V gene TRBV19; 7 nucleotides align to TRBD2. The CDR3 is made up of 15 amino acids. The germline gives CDR1 LNHDA, CDR2 SQIVND (reference sequence). V shed 3 bases and J 3 bases; nucleotides not matched to a gene: 8. CDR3 region: CASSIGQSGVYEQYF. The CDR3 DNA sequence: TGTGCCAGTAGTATCGGCCAGAGCGGGGTCTACGAGCAGTACTTC.

The chain has TRBV19 and TRBJ1-5; the match to TRBD1 covers 9 bases. The CDR3 consists of 16 residues. The trim removed 9 bases at V and 4 bases at J, leaving 13 bases unmatched. Germline V lookup: CDR1 LNHDA, CDR2 SQIVND (reference sequence). In DNA, the CDR3 is TGTGCCAGCTCGACAGAACAGGGGGCTCGGAATCAGCCCCAGCATTTT. Its translation is CASSTEQGARNQPQHF.

The chain joins TRBV29-1 to TRBJ2-7; D perhaps matches TRBD1 (5 bases). Between the trimmed V and J ends, which lost 4 bases and 0 bases, there was a span of 10 bases. The V gene's germline CDR1 is SQVTM and CDR2 ANQGSEA. The CDR3 has 13 amino acids. CDR3 loop: CSVVRASSYEQYF. In DNA form, the CDR3 reads TGCAGCGTTGTCAGGGCCAGCTCCTACGAGCAGTACTTC.

The V and J genes are TRBV10-3 and TRBJ2-7; TRBD1 matches at 10 bases. V lost 5 bases to trimming and J lost 5 bases; unmatched junction nucleotides: 9. The CDR3 is made up of 15 amino acids. In germline, CDR1 is ENHRY, CDR2 SYGVKD. Here the CDR3 DNA reads TGTGCCATCAGTCTAAGGGACAGGGGAATGGACGAGCAGTACTTC. It translates to CAISLRDRGMDEQYF.